These 13 T cell receptor beta chains were sequenced from one sample in a study of tumor and adjacent non-tumor tissue in lung cancer. The library came from three nested PCR rounds adapted from ARM-PCR protocols. TCRdb reprocessed the multiplex PCR reads via MiXCR and lists one record per CDR3 protein. The sample shows roughly 93,000 distinct CDR3 sequences, roughly 70% of them seen only once. The template was RNA from unsorted bulk tissue. Sequencing was carried out using lung tumor tissue. The receptor set was obtained from a man aged 60 to 75 with non-small cell lung cancer.

Remarks on this clonotype: A much bigger clone sits one base away, suggesting this may be a read error. This chain connects TRBV25-1 to TRBJ1-4; D possibly corresponds to TRBD1 (5 bases). In germline, CDR1 is MGHDK, CDR2 SYGVNS. V lost 10 bases and J 0 bases, leaving 12 bases between the germline ends. The CDR3 covers 14 residues. CDR3 residues: CANRGSATNEKLFF. The CDR3 DNA is TGTGCCAACCGGGGCAGTGCAACTAATGAAAAACTGTTTTTT.

On this clonotype: A read error is likely, as this CDR3 ends without the conserved phenylalanine or tryptophan. This chain uses TRBV10-1 with TRBJ2-3; 7 bases are shared with TRBD2. This CDR3 has 15 residues. J was trimmed by 3 bases and V by 6 bases; bases with no gene match: 9. Germline-derived CDR1 and CDR2 are WNHNN and SYGVQD (reference sequence). In nucleotides, the CDR3 is TGCGCCAGCAGCGAGACGAACGGGGGGACAGATACGCAGTATTCT. It encodes CASSETNGGTDTQYS.

This clonotype was counted many times. This sequence joins TRBV12-3 or TRBV12-4 and TRBJ2-3; the D is unclear. Trimming removed 6 bases from V and 2 bases from J, with 6 bases in between. The CDR3 is made up of 12 amino acids. For the CDR3, the DNA is TGTGCCAGCAGGATCGACACAGATACGCAGTATTTT. Translating it yields CASRIDTDTQYF.

This clonotype was seen many times. The chain carries TRBV6-1 and TRBJ2-5; D possibly corresponds to TRBD2 (5 bases). The CDR3 runs 14 residues. Trimming took off 6 bases at V and 5 bases at J, with 16 bases between the two ends. CDR1 is MNHNS, CDR2 SASEGT, per germline. CDR3 in DNA: TGTGCCAGCAGGGATACCGGGAAAACGGAGACCCAGTACTTC. Residues: CASRDTGKTETQYF.

As concerns this clonotype: A read error may produce the germline difference seen at one junction end. The CDR3 is CAISSWLDNEQFF. The CDR3 DNA reads TGCGCCATCAGCTCCTGGCTAGACAATGAACAGTTCTTC. The V gene is TRBV4-3, the J gene TRBJ2-1; D ambiguous. Germline V gene lookup returns CDR1 LGHNA and CDR2 YSLEER. CDR3 length: 13 residues.

Worth noting for this clonotype: A much larger clone lies a single base off, so this may be a read error. The chain couples TRBV12-3 or TRBV12-4 to TRBJ1-2; D ambiguous. V was pared by 2 bases and J by 4 bases, with 11 bases between. This CDR3 has 14 amino acids. CDR3 bases: TGTGCCAGCAGTTTAAAAGGTCATGGCTATGGCTACACCTTC. As protein: CASSLKGHGYGYTF.

The chain employs TRBV20-1 and TRBJ2-7, with D maybe TRBD1 (5 bases). The CDR3 spans 9 residues. From germline, CDR1 is DFQATT and CDR2 SNEGSKA (reference sequence). CDR3 sequence (DNA): TGCAGCGAAAACAGGGAGCAGTACTTC. Protein: CSENREQYF.

This clonotype was counted a few times. V and J are TRBV7-3 and TRBJ2-1; 7 positions match TRBD2. Germline CDR1 SGHTA, CDR2 FQGTGA. Unmatched junction bases numbered 7, after V lost 1 base and J lost 1 base. CDR3 length: 17 residues. The CDR3 region is CASSLSGGSISYNEQFF. The CDR3 DNA sequence: TGTGCCAGCAGCTTAAGCGGCGGGAGCATATCCTACAATGAGCAGTTCTTC.

This clonotype came up many times. This sequence joins TRBV29-1 and TRBJ2-1; 8 positions match TRBD1. This CDR3 contains 13 residues. Germline CDR1 SQVTM, CDR2 ANQGSEA. V dropped 5 bases and J dropped 7; count of bases not matched to a gene: 7. CDR3 DNA sequence: TGCAGCGTTAAGGACAGGGTAAAGAATGAGCAGTTCTTC. Its translation: CSVKDRVKNEQFF.

V usage is TRBV2 and J usage is TRBJ2-1; tentatively, D is TRBD1 (6 bases). Deletions cut 10 bases from V and 0 bases from J, with 16 bases between. Germline loops: CDR1 SNHLY, CDR2 FYNNEI. This CDR3 region has 15 residues. The CDR3 DNA follows: TGTGCCACCTGGGGTGGGACAATCTCCTACAATGAGCAGTTCTTC. Its protein product is CATWGGTISYNEQFF.

The chain uses TRBV11-3 and TRBJ2-1; D may be TRBD1 (5 bases). V was clipped by 6 bases and J by 7 bases, with 13 bases between them. Germline CDR1 reads SGHNT; CDR2 reads YENEEA. CDR3 length equals 13 residues. The CDR3 bases are TGTGCCAGCAGACCAGGGTGCACTAATGAGCAGTTCTTC. This codes for CASRPGCTNEQFF.

This clonotype has only a few counts. A clone one base away is much larger, so this may be a read error. The chain recombines TRBV5-4 with TRBJ2-2; weak D call: TRBD2 (6 bases). The germline CDR1 and CDR2 sequences are SGHNT and YYREEE (reference sequence). The CDR3 sequence is 15 residues long. This CDR3 is CASSLAGRNTGKLFF. CDR3 DNA sequence: TGTGCCAGCAGCTTGGCAGGGAGGAACACCGGGAAGCTGTTTTTT.

This clonotype was seen a few times. A read error is possible here, since a much larger clone lies one base away. J is TRBJ1-1 and V is TRBV5-6; D is ambiguous. Germline V CDR1 and CDR2: SGHDT, YYEEEE. The CDR3 runs 14 residues. The CDR3 DNA is TGTGTCAGCAGCTTGGATGTGGGTGGAACTGAAGCTTTCTTT. Translating gives CVSSLDVGGTEAFF.